The rows below give T cell receptor beta chains drawn from one sample of a study of identical twins. TCRdb ran MiXCR on the 5' RACE reads and lists one entry per CDR3 protein. The table includes 300,000 to 350,000 distinct CDR3 sequences, 9% to 15% detected once. This sample was also put to use in a study of yellow fever vaccine responses in identical twins.

The specimen sequenced was CD8+ T cells sorted from blood. Receptors originate from a woman aged 18-29 years in good health. The CDR3 runs from the conserved cysteine through the conserved F or W. Clone size is stated in some rows and not others, as once, few, many or a class when expanded.

many TRBV9 CASTGTGELFF
many TRBV29-1 CSVGGGLLTDTQYF
. TRBV6-1 CASSESSAAISYEQYF
. TRBV27 CASSLGTGAGELFF
. TRBV5-1 CASSLEGSLNTEAFF
. TRBV6-1 CASSEAVRGLTGELFF
. TRBV27 CASSFSGTLYEQYF
. TRBV12-5 CASATLPGLGPETQYF
few TRBV12-3/TRBV12-4 CASSPGITNTGELFF
few TRBV3-1 CASSQVVYEQYF
few TRBV7-2 CASSPQGRAFF
. TRBV27 CASSPRGANVLTF
many TRBV6-2/TRBV6-3 CASSGTGSGANVLTF
. TRBV4-1 CASSQGTGGVGELFF
many TRBV6-2/TRBV6-3 CASSYSSGSTDTQYF
. TRBV3-1 CASSHRTGTPTGNTIYF
. TRBV4-1 CASSHAFGRGDEQFF
few TRBV28 CASNGLGGANTGELFF
. TRBV12-3/TRBV12-4 CASSISSGGMDTQYF
few TRBV3-1 CASSLTGDPEAFF
few TRBV6-5 CAAGLGNYEQYF
. TRBV7-6 CASSLEGRGIHEAFF
few TRBV20-1 CSARPPGLGSRGELFF
few TRBV24-1 CATSDSRVHGELFF
. TRBV20-1 CSARENGNPYEQYF
. TRBV19 CASSAGLAETDTQYF
. TRBV5-1 CASGTSGTEQYF
. TRBV2 CASRTPGTSPYNEQFF
. TRBV28 CASSRRTSGILDTQYF
. TRBV6-5 CASSLTETGYGYTF
. TRBV28 CASAPDSYTGELFF
many TRBV12-3/TRBV12-4 CASSFQLAADTQYF
few TRBV2 CASSGKGYFFQETQYF
. TRBV4-2 CASSQEGQALNTEAFF
few TRBV28 CASSFLSDSPLHF
. TRBV20-1 CSARNRDTNEKLFF
many TRBV3-1 CASSRNTGDYGYTF
few TRBV14 CAIRGDNPSSPLHF
. TRBV12-3/TRBV12-4 CASRASGPSYNEQFF
few TRBV2 CASSDWTGDSPLHF
many TRBV15 CATSTPPGLANQETQYF
. TRBV14 CASSQGVQDAGELFF
few TRBV2 CASSEPSVDDEQFF